This record covers a single T cell receptor (beta chain). In the original processing: Scientists estimated how many nucleated cells there were by amplifying reference gene primers. The table came from immunoSEQ multiplex PCR; TCRdb's copy has only in-frame clones and leaves some out. V and J calls and clone size are copied from that table; D and trimming were computed from the DNA. The top ten hold 10% to 15% of the sample, which has under 350,000 clones, approximately 83% seen once. This entry is derived from a study of blood T cell repertoires in COVID-19. Background on the study: Specimens from acute and convalescent COVID-19 originated in the United States, Italy and Spain. T cells, B-cell-depleted T cells, or PBMCs supplied cDNA or gDNA.

Germline V gene lookup returns CDR1 KGHSH and CDR2 LQKENI. The CDR3 is 16 amino acids. V lost 3 bases and J 0 bases, leaving 12 bases between the germline ends. The chain carries TRBV18 and TRBJ1-3; a possible D gene is TRBD1 (5 bases). The clonotype comes from a human donor in a cohort sampled during active COVID-19. Input material: peripheral blood. CDR3 DNA: TGTGCCAGCTCACCTGACAGTTCGAGCTCTGGAAACACCATATATTTT. It encodes CASSPDSSSSGNTIYF.